The 27 T cell receptor beta chains below come from one sample, sequenced in a study of cytomegalovirus exposure and HLA in healthy donors. Amplification used 60 Vbeta primers and 13 Jbeta primers. Here immunoSEQ multiplex PCR was the method, and the copy in TCRdb shows in-frame clones only, minus some. The sample contains 110,000 to 150,000 clones, 78% of which appear only once. The sequencing sample was made of PBMCs. The receptor set was obtained from a woman younger than 35 in good health and CMV-seropositive.

The V call is TRBV27, the J call TRBJ2-1; TRBD2 agrees at 14 bases. Germline lookup yields CDR1 MNHEY and CDR2 SMNVEV (reference sequence). V lost 7 bases and J lost 7; bases outside the gene matches: 15. The CDR3 totals 18 residues. The CDR3 DNA follows: TGTGCCAGCACCCCGGTAGGACTAGCGGGGGGAGGAATTAATGAGCAGTTCTTC. The encoded protein is CASTPVGLAGGGINEQFF.

V gene TRBV4-2 combines with J gene TRBJ1-2; D possibly corresponds to TRBD1 (6 bases). The V gene's germline CDR1 is LGHNA and CDR2 YNFKEQ. The CDR3 consists of 12 residues. The V and J ends lost 4 bases and 8 bases respectively, with 11 bases between them. This CDR3 is CASSPPGGGYTF. As DNA, the CDR3 is TGTGCCAGCAGCCCCCCTGGGGGCGGCTACACCTTC.

This clone was picked up a small number of times. This chain uses TRBV5-8 with TRBJ1-3; maybe TRBD1 (6 bases). CDR1 and CDR2 (germline): SGHTS, YDEGEE. The CDR3 covers 14 residues. V lost 4 bases, J lost 1 base, and 9 bases lay in between. CDR3 amino acids: CASSTGYSGNTIYF. CDR3 DNA: TGTGCCAGCAGCACAGGGTATTCTGGAAACACCATATATTTT.

This chain connects TRBV5-4 to TRBJ2-7, with 8 bases matching TRBD2. CDR3 size: 13 residues. The V gene's germline CDR1 is SGHNT and CDR2 YYREEE (reference sequence). The V segment lost 7 bases and the J segment 5 bases; nucleotides outside the gene matches: 8. As DNA, the CDR3 is TGTGCCAGCTCCGCGGGGGGCCTCGACGAGCAGTACTTC. Translated, it gives CASSAGGLDEQYF.

J is TRBJ1-2 and V is TRBV9; the D gene is possibly TRBD1 (6 bases). Per the germline V gene, CDR1 is SGDLS and CDR2 is YYNGEE. This CDR3 contains 16 residues. Trimming left V 3 bases short and J 3 bases short, with 18 bases between. This CDR3 is CASSAQPRDTHYGYTF. The CDR3 nucleotides read TGTGCCAGCAGCGCACAACCTCGGGACACCCACTATGGCTACACCTTC.

The chain carries TRBV29-1 and TRBJ2-5; maybe TRBD2 (7 bases). The CDR3 runs to 14 residues. Germline V lookup: CDR1 SQVTM, CDR2 ANQGSEA. V was shortened by 8 bases and J by 5 bases, with 21 bases between the two germline ends. CDR3 sequence: CSTEGGTLGETQYF. CDR3 DNA: TGCAGCACTGAGGGGGGGACTCTAGGGGAGACCCAGTACTTC.

The chain has TRBV5-4 and TRBJ1-1, with D unclear. The length of the CDR3 is 13 residues. The ends were cut back, 3 bases at V and 1 base at J, with 7 bases in the middle. CDR1 is SGHNT and CDR2 is YYREEE in the germline V gene (reference sequence). The CDR3 protein is CASSSSGNTEAFF. For the CDR3, the DNA is TGTGCCAGCAGCTCCTCGGGGAACACTGAAGCTTTCTTT.

This clone has a single count. This chain connects TRBV6-5 to TRBJ2-1, with D maybe TRBD2 (6 bases). CDR3 length: 14 residues. The V end lost 2 bases, the J end lost 5 bases, and 10 bases lay between the germline ends. From germline, CDR1 is MNHEY and CDR2 SVGAGI. The DNA of the CDR3 is TGTGCCAGCAGTTACCGGGACTTAAACAATGAGCAGTTCTTC. This sequence encodes CASSYRDLNNEQFF.

The V call is TRBV2, the J call TRBJ1-1; D call uncertain. Looked up from germline, CDR1 is SNHLY and CDR2 is FYNNEI. Trimming stripped 6 bases from V and 9 bases from J, with 11 bases between. There are 11 residues in the CDR3. CDR3 nucleotides: TGTGCCAGCAGGGTGACTGTTCAAGCTTTCTTT. Its protein product is CASRVTVQAFF.

The chain couples TRBV6-1 to TRBJ1-2; no clear D gene. Trimming shortened V by 2 bases and J by 1 base, and 8 bases separated the two germline ends. CDR1 and CDR2 (germline): MNHNS, SASEGT. The CDR3 has 14 amino acids. For the CDR3, the DNA is TGTGCCAGCAGTGAACATGGCAGTAACTATGGCTACACCTTC. This gives the protein CASSEHGSNYGYTF.

In its sample, this clone was seen once. This chain connects TRBV4-2 to TRBJ1-4, with a possible D match to TRBD1 (5 bases). The CDR3 spans 15 residues. The V gene's germline CDR1 is LGHNA and CDR2 YNFKEQ. Between the trimmed V and J ends, which lost 1 base and 7 bases, there was a span of 13 bases. The CDR3 DNA reads TGTGCCAGCAGCCAAGGTCGCCAGGGTGGTGAAAAACTGTTTTTT. As protein: CASSQGRQGGEKLFF.

In DNA, the CDR3 is TGTGCCAGCTCACTACGCGTGGTCTACAGGGCCCGAGACATGAACACTGAAGCTTTCTTT. As protein: CASSLRVVYRARDMNTEAFF. This rearrangement joins TRBV18 to TRBJ1-1; possible D gene TRBD1, 6 bases. The V gene lost 4 bases and the J gene lost 0 bases, with 27 bases spanning the gap. CDR3 size: 20 residues. Germline V gives CDR1 KGHSH, CDR2 LQKENI.

V and J are TRBV6-5 and TRBJ1-1; D remains ambiguous. Trimming removed 6 bases at V and 6 bases at J, with 20 bases between. CDR1 MNHEY and CDR2 SVGAGI come from the germline V gene. This CDR3 is 15 amino acids long. DNA of the CDR3: TGTGCCAGCAGCCCCGGGGAGCTAACCACTCCTGAAGCTTTCTTT. Translating gives CASSPGELTTPEAFF.

This clone has only a few counts. CDR3 sequence reads: CATSRDLYGAKTDTQYF. CDR3 coding DNA: TGTGCCACCAGCAGAGATCTGTACGGAGCCAAGACGGATACGCAGTATTTT. The chain joins TRBV15 to TRBJ2-3; D is uncertain. There are 17 residues in the CDR3. Germline CDR1 LNHNV, CDR2 YYDKDF (reference sequence). V was shortened by 0 bases and J by 6 bases, with 19 bases between the two germline ends.

V gene TRBV4-1 combines with J gene TRBJ1-1, with D unresolved. CDR3 length: 15 amino acids. Trimming removed 2 bases at V and 1 base at J, with 11 bases between. Germline V gene lookup returns CDR1 MGHRA and CDR2 YSYEKL. CDR3 DNA sequence: TGCGCCAGCAGCCAACCCTCCCCGAGGAACACTGAAGCTTTCTTT. Amino acids: CASSQPSPRNTEAFF.

V gene TRBV5-1 combines with J gene TRBJ2-6; D is ambiguous. Germline V CDR1 and CDR2: SGHRS, YFSETQ. The V end was cut by 4 bases, the J end by 4 bases, with 12 bases between. The CDR3 runs to 15 residues. This CDR3 is CASSPDGYGANVLTF. The CDR3 nucleotides read TGCGCCAGCAGCCCCGACGGGTACGGGGCCAACGTCCTGACTTTC.

The chain employs TRBV9 and TRBJ2-1; 11 positions match TRBD1. Germline V gives CDR1 SGDLS, CDR2 YYNGEE. The trim removed 0 bases at V and 3 bases at J, leaving 2 bases unmatched. The CDR3 sequence is 16 residues long. The CDR3 is CASSVGGTGGYNEQFF. CDR3 sequence (DNA): TGTGCCAGCAGCGTAGGGGGGACAGGGGGCTACAATGAGCAGTTCTTC.

This clone was seen only once. The chain joins TRBV29-1 to TRBJ2-3; maybe TRBD1 (7 bases). The CDR3 length is 14 residues. V was shortened by 6 bases and J by 0 bases, with 13 bases between the two germline ends. Germline values: CDR1 SQVTM, CDR2 ANQGSEA. CDR3 amino acids: CSVEGTASTDTQYF. CDR3 DNA: TGCAGCGTGGAGGGGACAGCTAGCACAGATACGCAGTATTTT.

This rearrangement joins TRBV4-3 to TRBJ1-4; perhaps TRBD1 as D (5 bases). The germline V gene encodes CDR1 LGHNA and CDR2 YSLEER. The V gene lost 0 bases and the J gene lost 7 bases, with 12 bases spanning the gap. This CDR3 has 15 residues. Here the CDR3 DNA reads TGCGCCAGCAGCCAAGAGATGGTAGGGGTTGAAAAACTGTTTTTT. As protein: CASSQEMVGVEKLFF.

This clone was picked up a small number of times. The V gene is TRBV5-1, the J gene TRBJ1-4, with D possibly being TRBD1 (6 bases). The CDR3 covers 14 residues. Trimming stripped 4 bases from V and 5 bases from J, with 12 bases between. CDR1 SGHRS and CDR2 YFSETQ come from the germline V gene. The CDR3 DNA follows: TGCGCCAGCAGCGTGGGACATGGCAATGAAAAACTGTTTTTT. Encoded protein: CASSVGHGNEKLFF.

The rearrangement uses TRBV12-5 and TRBJ2-5; perhaps TRBD2 as D (5 bases). Germline lookup yields CDR1 LGHNT and CDR2 FRNRAP. The ends were cut back, 6 bases at V and 0 bases at J, with 8 bases in the middle. The CDR3 extends over 13 amino acids. The CDR3 sequence: CASGKTNQETQYF. CDR3 bases: TGTGCTAGTGGAAAGACTAACCAAGAGACCCAGTACTTC.

The V and J genes are TRBV4-3 and TRBJ2-2; D is ambiguous. The CDR3 loop spans 15 amino acids. Looked up from germline, CDR1 is LGHNA and CDR2 is YSLEER. Trimming stripped 0 bases from V and 4 bases from J, with 9 bases between. The CDR3 nucleotides read TGCGCCAGCAGCCAAGAGGGCGCTGTCACCGGGGAGCTGTTTTTT. Its translation is CASSQEGAVTGELFF.

This clone was seen once. This chain joins TRBV9 and TRBJ1-1; D remains ambiguous. The germline V gene has CDR1 SGDLS and CDR2 YYNGEE. V lost 0 bases, J lost 0 bases, and 6 bases lay in between. CDR3 length: 14 residues. The CDR3 DNA reads as TGTGCCAGCAGCGTAGGCCAGATGAACACTGAAGCTTTCTTT. Its translation is CASSVGQMNTEAFF.

V and J are TRBV6-1 and TRBJ1-2; D is possibly TRBD1 (5 bases). V was shortened by 9 bases and J by 10 bases, with 15 bases between the two germline ends. The CDR3 spans 11 residues. Germline V gene lookup returns CDR1 MNHNS and CDR2 SASEGT. The CDR3: CASRGQVTYTF. The CDR3 DNA reads as TGTGCCAGTAGGGGCCAGGTTACCTACACCTTC.

CDR3 in DNA: TGCGCCAGCAGCCGGACGGGACGGGACATGTATGAAAAACTGTTTTTT. This translates into CASSRTGRDMYEKLFF. The chain has TRBV5-1 and TRBJ1-4; possible D gene TRBD1, 6 bases. Germline CDR1 SGHRS, CDR2 YFSETQ. This CDR3 has 16 residues. V was shortened by 4 bases and J by 6 bases, with 19 bases between the two germline ends.

The CDR3 sequence is CAVQRGRYYEQYF. The CDR3 nucleotides read TGTGCCGTACAACGGGGGAGATACTACGAGCAGTACTTC. V gene TRBV6-5 combines with J gene TRBJ2-7; possibly TRBD2 for D (6 bases). Trimming shortened V by 11 bases and J by 3 bases, and 17 bases separated the two germline ends. This CDR3 spans 13 amino acids. CDR1 and CDR2 (germline): MNHEY, SVGAGI.

V and J are TRBV2 and TRBJ2-1, with TRBD2 matching over 10 bases. Germline CDR1 reads SNHLY; CDR2 reads FYNNEI. With 7 bases clipped from V and 10 bases from J, the junction kept 10 bases outside the gene matches. The length of the CDR3 is 14 residues. For the CDR3, the DNA is TGTGCCAGCACCCTTGAGCGGGGGGGAGGAGAGCAGTTCTTC. It translates to CASTLERGGGEQFF.